These 4 T cell receptor beta chains share one sample of origin, sequenced in a study of T cell changes during pregnancy in multiple sclerosis. Sequenced by immunoSEQ multiplex PCR; TCRdb stores in-frame clones only, minus some. The sample consists of around 62,000 clones, 93% of them appearing once. The specimen was CD8+ T cells from peripheral blood mononuclear cells, collected in the second trimester of pregnancy. These receptors all come from a female donor with multiple sclerosis, enrolled in a pregnancy study.

This chain connects TRBV9 to TRBJ2-1, with 7 bases that match TRBD2. J gave up 3 bases and V 3 bases, and 6 bases lay outside the gene matches. The germline V gene has CDR1 SGDLS and CDR2 YYNGEE. There are 15 residues in the CDR3. This chain's CDR3 is CASSAEERGYNEQFF. The DNA for the CDR3 is TGTGCCAGCAGCGCAGAGGAGCGGGGCTACAATGAGCAGTTCTTC.

The V gene is TRBV27, the J gene TRBJ2-1; weak D call: TRBD2 (6 bases). Per the germline V gene, CDR1 is MNHEY and CDR2 is SMNVEV (reference sequence). V dropped 6 bases and J dropped 0 bases, with 12 bases sitting between them. CDR3 length equals 15 residues. The CDR3 region is CASSPFSGSYNEQFF. For the CDR3, the DNA is TGTGCCAGCAGCCCATTTAGCGGCTCCTACAATGAGCAGTTCTTC.

The rearrangement uses TRBV5-1 and TRBJ1-1; weak D call: TRBD1 (5 bases). CDR3 length: 14 residues. The V and J ends lost 6 bases and 1 base respectively, with 13 bases between them. Germline CDR1 reads SGHRS; CDR2 reads YFSETQ. CDR3 loop: CASKVTETNTEAFF. In DNA, the CDR3 is TGCGCCAGCAAAGTGACAGAGACGAACACTGAAGCTTTCTTT.

The chain combines TRBV5-5 with TRBJ1-3; D is unresolved. Germline V gene data show CDR1 as SGHKS and CDR2 as YYEKEE (reference sequence). The CDR3 covers 15 residues. V lost 5 bases, J lost 2 bases, and 14 bases lay in between. The CDR3 nucleotides read TGTGCCAGCAGACCTAGTCCCGTACCTGGAAACACCATATATTTT. As protein: CASRPSPVPGNTIYF.